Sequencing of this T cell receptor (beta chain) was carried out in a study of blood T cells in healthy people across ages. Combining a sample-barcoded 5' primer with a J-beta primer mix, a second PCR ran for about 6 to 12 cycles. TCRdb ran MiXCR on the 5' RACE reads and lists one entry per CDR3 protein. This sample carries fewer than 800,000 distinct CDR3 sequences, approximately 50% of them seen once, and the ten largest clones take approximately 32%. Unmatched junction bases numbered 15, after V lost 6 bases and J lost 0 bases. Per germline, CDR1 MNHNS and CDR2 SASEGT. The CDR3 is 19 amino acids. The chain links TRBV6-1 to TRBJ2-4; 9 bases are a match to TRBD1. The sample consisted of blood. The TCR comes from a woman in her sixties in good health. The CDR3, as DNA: TGTGCCAGCAGGGGAACAGGGGGCGGGGGTACCTTAGCCAAAAACATTCAGTACTTC. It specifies CASRGTGGGGTLAKNIQYF.